What follows are 23 T cell receptor beta chains derived from one specimen sequenced in a study of blood T cell repertoires in COVID-19. Here immunoSEQ multiplex PCR was the method, and the copy in TCRdb shows in-frame clones only, minus some. The sample includes roughly 170,000 clones, about 85% seen only once; the top ten take 20% to 30%. The sample taken for sequencing was peripheral blood. The receptors derive from a man in his sixties with acute or convalescent COVID-19.

This chain uses TRBV27 with TRBJ2-1, with a weak D call TRBD2 (5 bases). The CDR3 covers 15 residues. The germline CDR1 and CDR2 sequences are MNHEY and SMNVEV (reference sequence). Trimming pared 2 bases from V and 5 bases from J, leaving 13 bases between. This CDR3 is CASSLEGGPDNEQFF. CDR3 sequence (DNA): TGTGCCAGCAGTTTAGAGGGCGGGCCCGACAATGAGCAGTTCTTC.

The V and J genes are TRBV7-2 and TRBJ2-3; 8 bases align to TRBD1. Germline loops: CDR1 SGHTA, CDR2 FQGNSA. This CDR3 is 16 amino acids long. The trim removed 1 base at V and 1 base at J, leaving 4 bases unmatched. CDR3 protein: CASSLGQGLGTDTQYF. As DNA, the CDR3 is TGTGCCAGCAGCTTAGGACAGGGGCTAGGCACAGATACGCAGTATTTT.

This chain connects TRBV7-2 to TRBJ1-1, with D possibly being TRBD1 (6 bases). Per the germline V gene, CDR1 is SGHTA and CDR2 is FQGNSA. V gave up 7 bases and J gave up 1 base, with 10 bases separating them. The CDR3 runs 13 residues. The CDR3 DNA reads as TGTGCCAGCACCCTGGACAGGAACACTGAAGCTTTCTTT. Protein product: CASTLDRNTEAFF.

The chain combines TRBV11-2 with TRBJ1-1, with D hard to call. CDR1 SGHAT and CDR2 FQNNGV come from the germline V gene. Trimming took off 5 bases at V and 7 bases at J, with 14 bases between the two ends. This CDR3 is 13 amino acids long. CDR3 nucleotide sequence: TGTGCCAGCAGCCTAAGAGGGAACGGTGAAGCTTTCTTT. This gives the protein CASSLRGNGEAFF.

The rearrangement uses TRBV7-9 and TRBJ2-2, with TRBD2 matching over 9 bases. From germline, CDR1 is SEHNR and CDR2 FQNEAQ (reference sequence). The V segment lost 5 bases and the J segment 6 bases; nucleotides outside the gene matches: 13. The length of the CDR3 is 17 residues. The CDR3 loop is CASSPNPAGGSPGELFF. The CDR3 bases are TGTGCCAGCAGCCCAAATCCAGCGGGAGGTTCTCCCGGGGAGCTGTTTTTT.

This chain links TRBV19 with TRBJ1-1; 7 bases match TRBD1. The V segment lost 3 bases and the J segment 6 bases; nucleotides outside the gene matches: 10. CDR3 length: 15 amino acids. Per the germline V gene, CDR1 is LNHDA and CDR2 is SQIVND (reference sequence). In DNA, the CDR3 is TGTGCCAGTAGTATTAAGGGGGCGCCGGGTCCTGAAGCTTTCTTT. Protein: CASSIKGAPGPEAFF.

This chain links TRBV19 with TRBJ1-4; 8 nucleotides align to TRBD1. The V segment lost 3 bases and the J segment 3 bases; nucleotides outside the gene matches: 6. CDR3 length: 16 residues. Germline CDR1 reads LNHDA; CDR2 reads SQIVND (reference sequence). In DNA, the CDR3 is TGTGCCAGTAGTATCGGACAGGGAAGGGCTAATGAAAAACTGTTTTTT. This gives the protein CASSIGQGRANEKLFF.

The chain recombines TRBV5-1 with TRBJ2-7, with a possible D match to TRBD1 (5 bases). Trimming cost V 1 base and J 2 bases, with 10 bases left between them. The CDR3 sequence is 14 residues long. Germline CDR1 reads SGHRS; CDR2 reads YFSETQ. The CDR3 reads CASSLRAGTYEQYV. The CDR3 DNA reads TGCGCCAGCAGCTTGAGGGCAGGGACCTACGAGCAGTACGTC.

V and J are TRBV30 and TRBJ2-7, with TRBD2 matching 7 bases. The CDR3 runs 12 residues. Germline lookup yields CDR1 GTSNPN and CDR2 SVGIG (reference sequence). The V gene end was trimmed by 2 bases and the J gene end by 6 bases; junction bases not matched to a gene: 4. CDR3 protein: CAWSREGSEQYF. Here the CDR3 DNA reads TGTGCCTGGAGTAGGGAGGGAAGCGAGCAGTACTTC.

The chain combines TRBV5-4 with TRBJ2-4; TRBD2 is a possible D gene (5 bases). The CDR3 has 14 residues. Germline V gene lookup returns CDR1 SGHNT and CDR2 YYREEE (reference sequence). Trimming left V 1 base short and J 1 base short, with 6 bases between. Written as DNA, the CDR3 is TGTGCCAGCAGCTTGCGGGGTGCCAAAAACATTCAGTACTTC. Its protein product is CASSLRGAKNIQYF. The whole variable domain, remainder taken from reference TRBV5-4 and TRBJ2-4, is ETGVTQSPTHLIKTRGQQVTLRCSSQSGHNTVSWYQQALGQGPQFIFQYYREEENGRGNFPPRFSGLQFPNYSSELNVNALELDDSALYLCASSLRGAKNIQYFGAGTRLSVL.

The chain uses TRBV5-1 and TRBJ1-1; D gene uncertain. V was cut by 3 bases and J by 4 bases, with 19 bases left in between. The CDR3 contains 16 residues. Germline CDR1 SGHRS, CDR2 YFSETQ. This chain's CDR3 is CASSSGGMETATEAFF. For the CDR3, the DNA is TGCGCCAGCAGCTCGGGAGGGATGGAAACGGCCACTGAAGCTTTCTTT. Full variable domain (rest looked up from reference TRBV5-1 and TRBJ1-1): KAGVTQTPRYLIKTRGQQVTLSCSPISGHRSVSWYQQTPGQGLQFLFEYFSETQRNKGNFPGRFSGRQFSNSRSEMNVSTLELGDSALYLCASSSGGMETATEAFFGQGTRLTVV.

The rearrangement uses TRBV10-1 and TRBJ2-3; TRBD1 matches 8 bases. V lost 5 bases to trimming and J lost 2 bases; unmatched junction nucleotides: 3. Per the germline V gene, CDR1 is WNHNN and CDR2 is SYGVQD (reference sequence). This CDR3 spans 14 amino acids. CDR3 region: CASSRTGSTDTQYF. The CDR3 DNA is TGCGCCAGCAGTCGGACAGGGTCCACAGATACGCAGTATTTT.

The genes are TRBV10-3 and TRBJ2-1; TRBD1 is a possible D gene (6 bases). Per germline, CDR1 ENHRY and CDR2 SYGVKD. Trimming stripped 2 bases from V and 5 bases from J, with 10 bases between. The CDR3 is made up of 14 amino acids. The CDR3 sequence: CAISEGGDHNEQFF. Written as DNA, the CDR3 is TGTGCCATCAGTGAGGGGGGCGACCACAATGAGCAGTTCTTC.

The chain links TRBV10-3 to TRBJ1-2; 8 nucleotides line up with TRBD1. Germline values: CDR1 ENHRY, CDR2 SYGVKD. CDR3 size: 14 residues. V lost 1 base to trimming and J lost 8 bases; unmatched junction nucleotides: 6. CDR3 sequence reads: CAISELATGEGYTF. The CDR3 region has the DNA TGTGCCATCAGTGAGTTAGCGACAGGGGAAGGCTACACCTTC.

The sample holds a few counts of this clone. V usage is TRBV7-2 and J usage is TRBJ1-2, with 7 bases lining up with TRBD1. The V gene end was trimmed by 1 base and the J gene end by 4 bases; junction bases not matched to a gene: 6. Germline values: CDR1 SGHTA, CDR2 FQGNSA. The CDR3 runs 15 residues. Here the CDR3 DNA reads TGTGCCAGCAGCTTAGGGTGGGACAGAGGCTATGGCTACACCTTC. This gives the protein CASSLGWDRGYGYTF.

The CDR3 here is CASSRDRAYNEQFF. CDR3 DNA: TGCGCCAGCAGCCGGGACAGAGCCTACAATGAGCAGTTCTTC. The J gene is TRBJ2-1, the V gene TRBV5-1; 7 bases align to TRBD1. V gave up 4 bases and J gave up 2 bases; unmatched junction bases: 3. This CDR3 is 14 amino acids long. The germline V gene encodes CDR1 SGHRS and CDR2 YFSETQ.

CDR3 region: CASSPTGSTTNGYTF. The CDR3 DNA sequence: TGTGCCAGCAGTCCTACAGGGTCCACAACTAATGGCTACACCTTC. The chain uses TRBV6-4 and TRBJ1-2; possibly TRBD1 for D (6 bases). In germline, CDR1 is MRHNA, CDR2 SNTAGT. There are 15 residues in the CDR3. V was clipped by 5 bases and J by 6 bases, with 19 bases between them.

The CDR3 DNA follows: TGCGCCAGCAGAGAAGACAGAAACACTGAAGCTTTCTTT. It translates to CASREDRNTEAFF. The chain couples TRBV5-1 to TRBJ1-1; a weak D match, TRBD1 (5 bases). The CDR3 extends over 13 amino acids. Trimming pared 5 bases from V and 2 bases from J, leaving 10 bases between. Germline V gives CDR1 SGHRS, CDR2 YFSETQ.

The chain's CDR3 is CASSTGSGGGYTF. CDR3 DNA sequence: TGTGCCAGTAGTACAGGGTCGGGAGGTGGCTACACCTTC. The genes are TRBV19 and TRBJ1-2, with a possible D match to TRBD1 (5 bases). The CDR3 length is 13 residues. Looked up from germline, CDR1 is LNHDA and CDR2 is SQIVND (reference sequence). The V gene lost 4 bases and the J gene lost 7 bases, with 13 bases spanning the gap.

The V call is TRBV6-5, the J call TRBJ1-1, with D possibly being TRBD1 (5 bases). The length of the CDR3 is 15 residues. V was cut by 8 bases and J by 2 bases, with 18 bases left in between. Germline V gene lookup returns CDR1 MNHEY and CDR2 SVGAGI. The CDR3 DNA reads as TGTGCCAGCTCTCCGTCGTGGGGCCTTAACACTGAAGCTTTCTTT. It is translated as CASSPSWGLNTEAFF.

The CDR3 loop is CASSVARGNSPLHF. In DNA form, the CDR3 reads TGTGCCAGCAGCGTAGCCAGGGGTAATTCACCCCTCCACTTT. V is TRBV9 and J is TRBJ1-6; D possibly corresponds to TRBD1 (6 bases). CDR3 length: 14 amino acids. V lost 0 bases and J 6 bases, leaving 7 bases between the germline ends. Per the germline V gene, CDR1 is SGDLS and CDR2 is YYNGEE. Drawing the rest from reference TRBV9 and TRBJ1-6, the complete variable domain is DSGVTQTPKHLITATGQRVTLRCSPRSGDLSVYWYQQSLDQGLQFLIQYYNGEERAKGNILERFSAQQFPDLHSELNLSSLELGDSALYFCASSVARGNSPLHFGNGTRLTVT.

The genes are TRBV6-5 and TRBJ1-2; D not resolved. The CDR3 has 15 amino acids. Trimming left V 7 bases short and J 2 bases short, with 17 bases between. CDR1 is MNHEY and CDR2 is SVGAGI in the germline V gene. In nucleotides, the CDR3 is TGTGCCAGCAAAGAAGGGAGTTCCTTGAACTATGGCTACACCTTC. This encodes CASKEGSSLNYGYTF.

The chain links TRBV7-8 to TRBJ1-2, with D tentatively TRBD1 (6 bases). This CDR3 region has 14 residues. Trimming stripped 7 bases from V and 3 bases from J, with 15 bases between. From germline, CDR1 is SGHVS and CDR2 FQNEAQ. The CDR3 coding sequence is TGTGCCAGCACCCAAGAACAGGGCGACTATGGCTACACCTTC. Translated, it gives CASTQEQGDYGYTF.